This T cell receptor (beta chain) was captured in a study of blood T cell repertoires in COVID-19. Background on the study: The samples span acute and convalescent COVID-19 from the United States, Italy and Spain. In each case, the material was cDNA or gDNA derived from T cells, B-cell-depleted T cells, or PBMCs.

The length of the CDR3 is 13 residues. V was pared by 7 bases and J by 10 bases, with 3 bases of the junction left unmatched. CDR1 MNHEY and CDR2 SVGAGI come from the germline V gene. In the source study's methods: Scientists estimated how many nucleated cells there were by amplifying reference gene primers. Data came from immunoSEQ multiplex PCR; TCRdb stores just in-frame clones and leaves some out. The V and J calls and the clone size are those of that table, but D and trimming were determined from the DNA. The sample comprises around 140,000 clones, roughly 88% of which are singletons, and 8% to 11% rests with the top ten.

The chain carries TRBV6-5 and TRBJ2-1; TRBD2 agrees at 14 bases. Sequenced material: peripheral blood. This TCR was sampled from a man in his 60s with active or convalescent COVID-19. The CDR3 sequence: CASIRTSGREQFF. The CDR3 bases are TGTGCCAGCATCCGGACTAGCGGGAGGGAGCAGTTCTTC.